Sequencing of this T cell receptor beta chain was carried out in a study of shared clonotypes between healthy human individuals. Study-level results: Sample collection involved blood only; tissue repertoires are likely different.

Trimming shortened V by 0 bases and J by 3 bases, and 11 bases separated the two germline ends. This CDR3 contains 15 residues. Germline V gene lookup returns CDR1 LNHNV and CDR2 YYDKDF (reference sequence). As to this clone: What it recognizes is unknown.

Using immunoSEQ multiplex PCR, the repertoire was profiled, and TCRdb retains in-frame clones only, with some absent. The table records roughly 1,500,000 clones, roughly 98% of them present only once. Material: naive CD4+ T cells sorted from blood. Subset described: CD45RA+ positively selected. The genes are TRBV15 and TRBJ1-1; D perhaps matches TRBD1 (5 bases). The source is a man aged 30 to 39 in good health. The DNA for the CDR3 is TGTGCCACCAGCAGAGATTGGGAGGGGTACACTGAAGCTTTCTTT. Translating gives CATSRDWEGYTEAFF.